This T cell receptor beta chain was captured in a study of blood T cell repertoires in COVID-19 (dated by TCRdb to 2018 to 2021). About the study as a whole: Collaborator samples came from the United States, Italy and Spain and covered acute and convalescent phases of COVID-19. The repertoires were released in a freely available public database intended as a resource for research on the immune response to SARS-CoV-2. A de-identified subject ID, COVID-19 status, age in years and sex were almost always included in the sample metadata. Samples were obtained from the ongoing ImmuneRACE study (first 160 participants) and from some 1,300 subjects provided by 6 global collaborators. The dataset comprised deeply sampled blood TCRbeta repertoires from subjects exposed to, actively infected with, or recovered from COVID-19. Where HLA class I and class II types were available, the types were taken from metadata supplied by the sample provider, not from assay-based typing. The material from the prospective study consisted of cDNA or gDNA derived from T cells, B-cell-depleted T cells, or PBMCs. Summary of the overall study and its limitations: Clinical and demographic metadata were provided uncurated, with the amount varying by source and participant.

This clone has just one count. Its antigen is still unknown. Within one base of it there is no much larger clone, and no base qualities were kept. Each collaborating institution followed its own protocols to collect whole blood in K2EDTA tubes. For TCRbeta analysis, collaborators shipped samples in one of three forms: frozen whole blood, isolated PBMCs, or DNA extracted from either of those sample types. The immunoSEQ Assay, a bias-controlled multiplex PCR, was used to amplify TCRbeta CDR3 regions from genomic DNA. For the original study's pipeline: Nucleated cell counts per sample were estimated from amplification of reference gene primers within the assay. To quantify the absolute abundance of each unique TCRbeta CDR3 rearrangement, sequence reads were collapsed and filtered. For each sample, productive Simpson clonality was calculated as the square root of Simpson's diversity index over productive rearrangements. TCRdb stores this immuneACCESS table with in-frame sequences only. Part of the clones is absent; in the studies checked, under half of the shortfall reflects unresolved V genes, and no reason is known for the rest. Clonal size and the V and J genes are those of that table, whereas D and trimming came from the DNA. The sample table records about 190,000 clones; 78% of these occur just once. The ten most abundant clones make up about 2.8% of the sample.

In the germline V gene (reference sequence), CDR1 corresponds to LNHNV and CDR2 to YYDKDF. Trimmed from V: 0 bases; trimmed from J: 6 bases; junction bases lacking a gene match: 8. The CDR3 spans 15 residues, from the cysteine through the phenylalanine. This entry keeps only the CDR3 DNA: 45 bases, framed from base 1. The receptor was derived from a woman older than 75 with active or convalescent COVID-19. This receptor chain uses TRBV15 and TRBJ2-7; TRBD1 fits 7 bases in the junction. Sequencing was done on a sample of peripheral blood. CDR3 reads: CATSRDTGVRREQYF. The bases read TGTGCCACCAGCAGAGATACAGGGGTCCGCCGCGAGCAGTACTTC. The CDR3 plus the reference TRBV15 and TRBJ2-7 genes for the other parts give the full variable domain: DAMVIQNPRYQVTQFGKPVTLSCSQTLNHNVMYWYQQKSSQAPKLLFHYYDKDFNNEADTPDNFQSRRPNTSFCFLDIRSPGLGDTAMYLCATSRDTGVRREQYFGPGTRLTVT.